This T cell receptor beta chain was retrieved from a study of cytomegalovirus exposure and HLA in healthy donors (dated 2017 in TCRdb). Concerning the study at large: An earlier analysis of some 600 of the donors reported 276 Gb of sequence data and around 120 million unique TCR beta sequences obtained from about 170 million T cells. An early release covering roughly 580 HLA-typed donors comprised roughly 300 gigabases of sequencing data and approximately 85 million unique TCR sequences. Among the roughly 430 genotyped donors, around 79% belonged to the genetic ancestry cluster associated with self-reported Caucasian donors. The study was designed to test whether signatures of past pathogen exposure could be identified by cataloging public T cell receptors. The T cell repertoires of around 730 subjects were profiled by immunosequencing and related to cytomegalovirus serostatus. In addition to the first cohort of several hundred subjects, a separate validation cohort of 120 different subjects was used. To predict cytomegalovirus infection status, the study combined high-throughput TCR immunosequencing, statistical association of individual TCRs with disease status, and machine learning. A later analysis re-examined previously published TCR beta repertoires from 500 to 700 donors and added high-resolution HLA genotyping to investigate patterns of TCR occurrence. Rather than drawing on any new phenotypic data, the later analysis identified candidate immune exposures from TCR beta sequences and the way those sequences occurred across donors. In an earlier analysis of roughly 540 of the donors, high-throughput TCR beta sequencing was used to judge whether each TCR beta V gene segment behaved as functional or pseudogenic. Donor age, sex, ethnicity and CMV serostatus were compiled alongside the repertoire data. A later genetic analysis used genome-wide SNP genotypes for about three fifths of the roughly 700 donors, treating that subset as a discovery cohort. Every repertoire in the discovery cohort had been generated on one and the same sequencing platform. HLA typing covered class I and class II loci at four-digit resolution. Typing coverage varied by locus: roughly 620-640 donors for A, B, C, DRB1 and DQB1; around 560 for DQA1; around 610 for DPA1; fewer than 480 for DPB1. About five DR-DQ haplotypes were treated as single units for association and clustering because of strong linkage in the cohort. Among approximately 370 genotyped donors of the cohort, an average of around 240,000 unique TCR beta nucleotide sequences was sequenced per donor, of which roughly 17% were non-productive.

What the study reported, not specific to this receptor: A further reported finding was that TCR beta sequences accurately predicted the HLA-A and HLA-B alleles for most subjects in the first cohort. Linkage disequilibrium might explain the correlated functional status among segregating V segments, but an unknown experimental factor could not be ruled out. Compared with the approximately 600-donor mean, donors in an Asian-associated ancestry cluster had fewer N-insertions in productive TCRs, according to a later genetic analysis. Across donors, most TCR sequences were observed very rarely, whereas some public TCRs were present in many individuals. A total of fewer than 200 TCR beta chains were listed by the study as associated with cytomegalovirus. An earlier analysis of approximately 590 of the donors showed that most TCR beta V segments appeared in productive rearrangements either about 87% or about 30% of the time, which broadly matched IMGT annotations. Specific HLA alleles were associated with 15,000 to 20,000 TCR beta sequences at a false discovery rate of 0.05 in a later analysis. In vitro tests confirmed that three of the cytomegalovirus-associated TCR beta chains recognize cytomegalovirus antigens. In a later analysis, the rate of TCR association differed among HLA loci, with DRB1 alleles having the most associated TCRs and HLA-C alleles having the fewest. When HLA alleles, especially DR and DQ, strongly co-occurred, attributing TCR associations to individual alleles was difficult. A later genetic analysis associated a missense DCLRE1C variant with V-gene and J-gene trimming of TCR beta chains, and an independent cohort replicated the association. The authors suggested that the approach could potentially be extended to other disease states and immunological phenotypes. The cohort was sequenced for TCR beta chains only, and without alpha or paired-chain data the features that could be detected were limited. In a later analysis, most CMV-associated TCR beta chains were found to appear HLA-restricted, with HLA associations seemingly driven largely by CMV exposure. In a later analysis, several top co-occurrence clusters were reported to appear linked to parvovirus B19, influenza, CMV and Epstein-Barr virus. Some IMGT-functional V segments, including TRBV6-2 and TRBV6-3, could not be distinguished by the 87-base-pair reads and were therefore excluded. The sequencing pipeline was judged likely to have produced a cluster of highly shared sequence variants as a technical artifact. HLA typing was unavailable for some donors at each locus, so association tests used only the typed subset. Sequencing depth was assumed to be roughly uniform across donors in the presence/absence analyses, though that assumption may not hold. Immune exposure information for the cohort was limited to CMV serostatus. Because counts were too low, around 17 rarely observed V segments, including chromosome 9 orphons, were left out of the earlier analysis of 587 of the donors. In a later analysis, HLA-associated TCR beta chains were found to be more clonally expanded and to have lower generation probabilities than equally common non-associated chains. The classifier was reported to diagnose cytomegalovirus status with high specificity and sensitivity in both the original and validation cohorts.

The cohort consisted of some 670 healthy bone marrow donors. Cohort members were all nominally healthy when sampled, although unrecorded immune exposures were likely present. The donor was CMV seropositive and belonged to the group of 250 to 300 seropositive cohort members. Every donor gave a peripheral blood sample, and the peripheral blood mononuclear cells from that sample were used for TCR beta sequencing. The Qiagen DNeasy Blood Extraction Kit was used to extract genomic DNA from the blood cell samples. Receptors were amplified or captured by the immunoSEQ multiplex PCR assay. A mixture of 60 forward primers for TCR Vbeta segments and 13 reverse primers for TCR Jbeta segments was used in the multiplex PCR. Amplification of the CDR3 region of rearranged TCR beta genes was performed with a multiplex PCR assay on genomic DNA. Amplified TCR beta libraries were sequenced as 87-base-pair reads on the Illumina HiSeq System. In the authors' own workflow: In a later analysis, roughly 80 million unique TCR beta chains were counted across the roughly 670 repertoires, and approximately 9.9 million of these chains were shared by at least two donors. Raw reads were error-corrected and collapsed into unique sequences by a nearest-neighbor algorithm in which closely related sequences were merged to remove PCR and sequencing errors. To assign V, D and J gene segments, CDR3 sequences were aligned to IMGT reference sequences. For a sequence to be retained, a match of at least six nucleotides to both a V gene segment and a J gene segment was required. Rearrangements were classified as productive when the CDR3 lacked stop codons and remained in frame with V and J, and all other rearrangements were classified as non-productive. CDR3 was defined by IMGT convention, running from the second conserved V-encoded cysteine to the conserved J-encoded phenylalanine. Sequences without an unambiguous match to a single V gene segment were excluded from the earlier analysis of a few hundred of the donors. An earlier analysis of fewer than 750 of the donors classified V segments as functional when productive rearrangements were above 56.7% and as segregating when the standard deviation between donors was above 5%. A statistical classification framework was built to diagnose cytomegalovirus status from the catalog of TCR beta chain sequences. V and J gene assignment, in a later analysis, came from comparing TCR nucleotide sequences with IMGT/GENE-DB human TR gene sequences. A later analysis assigned CDR3 sequences and most-parsimonious VDJ recombination scenarios with the TCRdist pipeline. In a later analysis, each TCR beta chain was defined by its CDR3 amino acid sequence together with its V-gene family, and reads without a unique V-gene family were excluded. A later analysis removed roughly 590 highly shared, low-generation-probability nucleotide sequences to deal with suspected cross-contamination and a sequencing artifact. In a later analysis, a clonal expansion index was calculated for each public chain from normalized within-repertoire ranks of inferred template counts. In a later analysis, generation probabilities were computed with a VDJ recombination model fitted to out-of-frame rearrangements, and the resulting probabilities were checked against IGoR. In a later analysis, hypergeometric tests were used to score TCR-TCR, TCR-HLA and TCR-CMV co-occurrence, with a repertoire-size bias correction applied to TCR pairs. To estimate false discovery rates, a later analysis permuted the HLA or CMV assignments 20 times. In a later analysis, co-occurring TCRs were grouped using DBSCAN, with TCRdist sequence similarity added in when clustering inside HLA-allele-positive subsets. Co-occurrence clustering excluded repertoires with fewer than 30,000 or more than 120,000 public chains, plus five with anomalous nucleotide sharing. TCRdb limited this immuneACCESS table to in-frame rearrangements with V and J called. A share of clones is missing; checked studies link under half to unresolved V genes, and the rest is unexplained. The V and J calls and clone size are taken from that table; D and trimming were inferred from the DNA. The sample's table lists a count of about 52,000 clones. The ten largest make up over 9% of the sample.

Notes on this clone: Its antigen specificity is not known.

The CDR3 runs 19 residues from the cysteine to the phenylalanine. Just CDR3 DNA is preserved here, 57 bases in frame from base 1. V is cut back by 3 bases and J by 3 bases, with 18 bases in the junction unmatched. CDR1 and CDR2, looked up from the germline V gene, are MGHRA and YSYEKL. This clonotype was sampled from a woman in her sixties in good health and CMV-seropositive. Recombination connected TRBV4-1 to TRBJ1-1, and 8 junction bases match TRBD1. Material: PBMCs. The CDR3 corresponds to CASSQSRDRLISSDTEAFF. The nucleotide sequence reads TGCGCCAGCAGCCAGAGTCGGGACAGGTTAATTTCGTCGGACACTGAAGCTTTCTTT.